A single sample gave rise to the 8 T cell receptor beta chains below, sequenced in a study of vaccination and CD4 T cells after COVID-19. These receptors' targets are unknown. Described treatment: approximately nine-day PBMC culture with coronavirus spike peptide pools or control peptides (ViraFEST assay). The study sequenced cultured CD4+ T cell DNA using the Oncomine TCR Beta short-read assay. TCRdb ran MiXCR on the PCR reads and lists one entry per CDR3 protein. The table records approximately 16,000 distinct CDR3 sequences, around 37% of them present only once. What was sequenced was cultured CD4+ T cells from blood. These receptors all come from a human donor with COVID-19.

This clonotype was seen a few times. DNA of the CDR3: TGTGCCAGCAGGACAGACTATAATTCACCCCTCCACTTT. This gives the protein CASRTDYNSPLHF. The rearrangement uses TRBV6-4 and TRBJ1-6, with a possible D match to TRBD1 (5 bases). CDR3 length equals 13 residues. Germline V gene data show CDR1 as MRHNA and CDR2 as SNTAGT. The V gene lost 6 bases and the J gene lost 3 bases, with 6 bases spanning the gap.

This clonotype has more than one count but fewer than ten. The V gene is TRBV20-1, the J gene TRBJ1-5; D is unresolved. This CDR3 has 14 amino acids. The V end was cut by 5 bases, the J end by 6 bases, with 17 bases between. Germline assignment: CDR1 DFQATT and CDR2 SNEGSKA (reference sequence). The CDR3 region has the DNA TGCAGTGCTTCTGACCCTAGGTCTGGTCAGCCCCAGCATTTT. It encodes CSASDPRSGQPQHF.

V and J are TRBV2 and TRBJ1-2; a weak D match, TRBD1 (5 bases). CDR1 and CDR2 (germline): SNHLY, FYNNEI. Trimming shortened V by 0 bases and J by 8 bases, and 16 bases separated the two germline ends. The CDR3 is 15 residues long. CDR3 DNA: TGTGCCAGCAGTGAAGCGGGGACCCTCTCCGCGGGCTACACCTTC. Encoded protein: CASSEAGTLSAGYTF.

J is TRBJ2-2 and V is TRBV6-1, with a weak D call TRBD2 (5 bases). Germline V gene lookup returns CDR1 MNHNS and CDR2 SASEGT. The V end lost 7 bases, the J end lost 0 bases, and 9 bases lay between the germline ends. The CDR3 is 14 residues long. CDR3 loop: CASNPGTNTGELFF. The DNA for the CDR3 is TGTGCCAGCAACCCGGGGACGAACACCGGGGAGCTGTTTTTT.

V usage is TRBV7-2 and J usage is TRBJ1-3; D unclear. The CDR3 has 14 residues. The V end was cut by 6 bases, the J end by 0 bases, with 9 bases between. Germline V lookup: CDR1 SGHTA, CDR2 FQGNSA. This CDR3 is CASRPTVSGNTIYF. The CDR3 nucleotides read TGTGCCAGCAGACCAACAGTCTCTGGAAACACCATATATTTT.

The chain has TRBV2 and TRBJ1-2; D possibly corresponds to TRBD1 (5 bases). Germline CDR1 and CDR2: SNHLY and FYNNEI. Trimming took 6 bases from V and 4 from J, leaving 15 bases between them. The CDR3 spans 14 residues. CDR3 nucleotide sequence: TGTGCCAGCAGGGATCCAGGGACCCGCTATGGCTACACCTTC. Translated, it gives CASRDPGTRYGYTF.

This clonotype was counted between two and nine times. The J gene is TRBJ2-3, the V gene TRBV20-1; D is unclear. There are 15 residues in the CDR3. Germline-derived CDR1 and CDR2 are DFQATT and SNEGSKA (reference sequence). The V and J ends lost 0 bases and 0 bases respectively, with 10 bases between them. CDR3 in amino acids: CSARDRATSTDTQYF. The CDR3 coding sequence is TGCAGTGCTAGAGATCGGGCGACCAGCACAGATACGCAGTATTTT.

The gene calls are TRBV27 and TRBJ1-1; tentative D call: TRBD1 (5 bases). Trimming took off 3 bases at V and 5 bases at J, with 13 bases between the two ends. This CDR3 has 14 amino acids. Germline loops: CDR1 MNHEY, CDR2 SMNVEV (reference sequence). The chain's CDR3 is CASSFSRKGTEAFF. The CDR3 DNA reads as TGTGCCAGCAGTTTTTCACGAAAGGGGACTGAAGCTTTCTTT.